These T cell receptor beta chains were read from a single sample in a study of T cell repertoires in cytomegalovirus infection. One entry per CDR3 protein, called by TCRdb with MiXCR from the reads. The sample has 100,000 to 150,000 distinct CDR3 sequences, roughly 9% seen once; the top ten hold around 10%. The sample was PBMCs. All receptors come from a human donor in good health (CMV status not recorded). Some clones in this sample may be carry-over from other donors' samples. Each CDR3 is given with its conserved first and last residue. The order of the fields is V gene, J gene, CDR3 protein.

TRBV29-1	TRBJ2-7	CSVERAEYEQYF
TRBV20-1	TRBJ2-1	CSAPHSGTTRREQFF
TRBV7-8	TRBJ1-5	CASSAQGANQPQHF
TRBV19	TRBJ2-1	CASSLEGGSSYNEQFF
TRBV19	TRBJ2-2	CASSMEAPNTGELFF
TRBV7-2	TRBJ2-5	CASSFNRNQETQYF
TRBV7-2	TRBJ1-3	CASSGGVSPGNTIYF
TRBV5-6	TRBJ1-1	CASSRAGGQDTEAFF
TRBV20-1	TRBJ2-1	CSAPGVAYNEQFF
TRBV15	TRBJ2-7	CATSTGGYEQYF
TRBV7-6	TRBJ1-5	CASSSAGNNQPQHF
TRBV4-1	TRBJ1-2	CASSAGGGSYGYTF
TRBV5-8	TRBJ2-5	CASSFGQQYQETQYF
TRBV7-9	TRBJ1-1	CASSRYGDRGRMNTEAFF
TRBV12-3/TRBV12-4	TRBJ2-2	CASSSRQGLAGELFF
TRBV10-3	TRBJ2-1	CAISADQFRNEQFF
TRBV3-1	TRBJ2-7	CASTLSRTGKNEQYF
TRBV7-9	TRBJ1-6	CASSALWEGYNSPLHF
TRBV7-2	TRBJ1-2	CASTLIGSPGDYGYTF
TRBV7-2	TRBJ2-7	CASSYRDRAYEQYF
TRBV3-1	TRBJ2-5	CASSQRGGAWETQYF
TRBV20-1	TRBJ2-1	CSARVASGTSFGEQFF
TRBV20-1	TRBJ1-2	CSASRRGGVGYTF
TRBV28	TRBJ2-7	CASSPATGNIWKQYF
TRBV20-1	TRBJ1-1	CSAREQGAFF
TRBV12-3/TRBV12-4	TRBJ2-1	CASTLTQGNEQFF
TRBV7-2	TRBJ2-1	CASSAGQGSYNEQFF
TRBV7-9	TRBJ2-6	CASSSRDASSGANVLTF
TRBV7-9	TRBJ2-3	CASSLLPGQGVDTQYF
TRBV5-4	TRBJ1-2	CASSLDRLDGYTF
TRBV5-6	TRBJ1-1	CASSRTGMNTEAFF
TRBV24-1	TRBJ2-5	CATSDHRGFGETQYF
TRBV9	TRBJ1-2	CASSLGQGATIYGYTF